A selection of T cell receptor beta chains follows, all from one sample in a study of blood T cell repertoires in COVID-19. Produced via immunoSEQ multiplex PCR; TCRdb's table is partial and in-frame only. The sample consists of about 250,000 clones, about 86% of them appearing once. The sequenced sample consisted of peripheral blood. The receptors here all came from an elderly man with acute or convalescent COVID-19. Both conserved end residues are part of each CDR3. Fields, in order: J gene, D gene, CDR3 length, V gene, clone size, CDR3 DNA, CDR3 protein. A D gene is named only where the DNA matches it firmly. Size is omitted from some rows. Given values are once, few, many or a class for expanded clones.

TRBJ2-7,.,15,TRBV19,.,TGTGCCAGTAGCTTAACTGGGGGGGCCATCCACGAGCAGTACTTC,CASSLTGGAIHEQYF
TRBJ1-2,TRBD1,16,TRBV27,.,TGTGCCAGCAGGAATCTCCGGGACAGGGCCTCGGGCGGCTACACCTTC,CASRNLRDRASGGYTF
TRBJ1-1,TRBD1,16,TRBV5-1,.,TGCGCCAGCAGCTTAACAGGGGGCGGCGTGAACACTGAAGCTTTCTTT,CASSLTGGGVNTEAFF
TRBJ1-2,.,16,TRBV3-1/TRBV3-2,.,TGTGCCAGCAGCCGCGCAGGGGCCACCACTAACTATGGCTACACCTTC,CASSRAGATTNYGYTF
TRBJ2-5,TRBD2,17,TRBV7-6,.,TGTGCCAGCAGCTTAGGTCCCCCGACTAGCGGGGGGGAGACCCAGTACTTC,CASSLGPPTSGGETQYF
TRBJ2-3,TRBD2,18,TRBV5-1,.,TGCGCCAGCAGCTTGAGGCCCAGCGGGGGGGCCGACGCAGATACGCAGTATTTT,CASSLRPSGGADADTQYF
TRBJ2-1,.,15,TRBV3-1/TRBV3-2,.,TGTGCCAGCAGCCAAGACCAGGGAGGTAACAATGAGCAGTTCTTC,CASSQDQGGNNEQFF
TRBJ2-7,.,14,TRBV2,.,TGTGCCAGTCTCGATAGCGTATTTTCGTACGAGCAGTACTTC,CASLDSVFSYEQYF
TRBJ2-7,TRBD1,15,TRBV3-1/TRBV3-2,.,TGTGCCAGCAGCCCGATGGGACAGGGTAAAGGCGAGCAGTACTTC,CASSPMGQGKGEQYF
TRBJ2-7,.,13,TRBV5-6,.,TGTGCCAGCAGCTTGGGCAGATCCTACGAGCAGTACTTC,CASSLGRSYEQYF
TRBJ2-2,.,13,TRBV27,.,TGTGCCAGCAGTTATACGAACACCGGGGAGCTGTTTTTT,CASSYTNTGELFF
TRBJ2-1,.,16,TRBV5-1,.,TGCGCCAGCAGCTTGATAATAGGGGGTACCTTCAATGAGCAGTTCTTC,CASSLIIGGTFNEQFF
TRBJ2-2,.,15,TRBV7-6,.,TGTGCCAGCTCCTCCGGACAAGGGGCTGGCGGGGAGCTGTTTTTT,CASSSGQGAGGELFF
TRBJ2-7,TRBD2,14,TRBV3-1/TRBV3-2,once,TGTGCCAGCAGGGGGACTAGCGGGAGCTACGAGCAGTACTTC,CASRGTSGSYEQYF
TRBJ2-1,TRBD2,15,TRBV7-3,.,TGTGCCAGCAGCTTTGAGGCGGGAGGGCCTCATGAGCAGTTCTTC,CASSFEAGGPHEQFF
TRBJ1-2,.,12,TRBV4-3,.,TGCGCCAGCAGCCAAGGCGGAGTTGGCTACACCTTC,CASSQGGVGYTF
TRBJ2-6,.,15,TRBV11-2,.,TGTGCCAGCAGCCCCCAGGGCTCTGGGGCCAACGTCCTGACTTTC,CASSPQGSGANVLTF
TRBJ2-7,.,16,TRBV5-1,.,TGCGCCAGCAGCTTGGTGGCAGGGGGGTTTTCCTACGAGCAGTACTTC,CASSLVAGGFSYEQYF
TRBJ2-1,.,11,TRBV3-1/TRBV3-2,.,TGTGCCAGCAGCCAAGCGGGTGAGCAGTTCTTC,CASSQAGEQFF
TRBJ1-6,.,13,TRBV6-5,few,TGTGCCAGCAGTTACGGGGACATTTCACCCCTCCACTTT,CASSYGDISPLHF
TRBJ2-1,.,13,TRBV19,once,TGTGCCACTCGAAGCGGGTCCTACAATGAGCAGTTCTTC,CATRSGSYNEQFF
TRBJ2-1,TRBD1,16,TRBV14,.,TGTGCCAGCAGCCACCCCCGGACAGGGGGGTACCCTGAGCAGTTCTTC,CASSHPRTGGYPEQFF
TRBJ2-7,.,15,TRBV3-1/TRBV3-2,.,TGTGCCAGCAGCCCCCGGGGAAGCCAGGCCAACGAGCAGTACTTC,CASSPRGSQANEQYF
TRBJ2-7,.,14,TRBV27,once,TGTGCCAGCAGTAGTCGGACAGTAACCTACGAGCAGTACTTC,CASSSRTVTYEQYF
TRBJ2-2,TRBD1,14,TRBV5-1,.,TGCGCCAGCAGGGGACAGGGAGGGACCGGGGAGCTGTTTTTT,CASRGQGGTGELFF
TRBJ1-2,TRBD1,15,TRBV5-1,few,TGCGCCAGCAGTAAAGGGACAGGGGACTCCTATGGCTACACCTTC,CASSKGTGDSYGYTF
TRBJ1-3,TRBD1,15,TRBV2,few,TGTGCCAGCAAGCCCGGGACAGACTCTGGAAACACCATATATTTT,CASKPGTDSGNTIYF
TRBJ1-5,.,17,TRBV27,.,TGTGCCAGCAGTATTTTCCAGTACGCTCAGGGGAATCAGCCCCAGCATTTT,CASSIFQYAQGNQPQHF
TRBJ2-1,.,14,TRBV5-1,.,TGCGCCAGCAGCTTGTTTTCCGGTCGGGGTGAGCAGTTCTTC,CASSLFSGRGEQFF
TRBJ2-7,TRBD2,17,TRBV6-6,.,TGTGCCAGCAGCCGAGGAGTCAGGGTAGCGGGGCAAGACGAGCAGTACTTC,CASSRGVRVAGQDEQYF
TRBJ1-3,TRBD1,16,TRBV15,.,TGTGCCACCAGCAAAGATGCTCAGGGGGGTGGAAACACCATATATTTT,CATSKDAQGGGNTIYF
TRBJ2-7,TRBD2,15,TRBV5-5,many,TGTGCCAGCAGCTTGGTTACGGGAGGCGCCTACGAGCAGTACTTC,CASSLVTGGAYEQYF
TRBJ2-3,.,13,TRBV14,.,TGTGCCAGCAGCGCCCGACTAGCAGATACGCAGTATTTT,CASSARLADTQYF
TRBJ1-2,.,18,TRBV12-5,once,TGTGCTAGTGGTTTGCAACTACAGCCACCGGGAGGCCTGTATGGCTACACCTTC,CASGLQLQPPGGLYGYTF
TRBJ1-1,.,14,TRBV19,.,TGTGCCAGTAGTAAGATGAGGGTGAACACTGAAGCTTTCTTT,CASSKMRVNTEAFF
TRBJ1-4,TRBD1,15,TRBV5-4,.,TGTGCCAGCAGTAACCGGGACAGGGGAGGAGAAAAACTGTTTTTT,CASSNRDRGGEKLFF
TRBJ2-7,.,15,TRBV19,.,TGTGCCAGTAGTCCCTACTGGACAGCCTCCTACGAGCAGTACTTC,CASSPYWTASYEQYF
TRBJ2-7,.,13,TRBV19,.,TGTGCCAGTAGCACATCGGGTTTGGGCGAGCAGTACTTC,CASSTSGLGEQYF
TRBJ1-6,TRBD1,16,TRBV6-6,.,TGTGCCAGCAGTTACGCGGGGACAGGAGATAATTCACCCCTCCACTTT,CASSYAGTGDNSPLHF
TRBJ1-2,.,12,TRBV14,.,TGTGCCAGCAGCCCCGGGTTCGCGTTTCACACCTTC,CASSPGFAFHTF
TRBJ2-2,.,17,TRBV7-3,once,TGTGCCAGCAGCTTGGGTCCTCTAGCGATCGCCGCCGGGGAGCTGTTTTTT,CASSLGPLAIAAGELFF
TRBJ1-5,.,14,TRBV28,.,TGTGCCAGCAGTGAACCGACAGGCAATCAGCCCCAGCATTTT,CASSEPTGNQPQHF
TRBJ2-3,.,11,TRBV29-1,.,TGCAGCGTTGATGCAGGGGACACGCAGTATTTT,CSVDAGDTQYF
TRBJ1-4,.,13,TRBV2,.,TGTGCCAGCAGTACCGGGGTGGGCGAAAAACTGTTTTTT,CASSTGVGEKLFF
TRBJ1-1,TRBD1,12,TRBV6-6,few,TGTGCCAGCAGCCAGGGGGGCTATGAAGCTTTCTTT,CASSQGGYEAFF
TRBJ2-5,.,15,TRBV11-2,.,TGTGCCAGCAGCTTGATGACAGCGATCCAAGAGACCCAGTACTTC,CASSLMTAIQETQYF
TRBJ2-5,.,12,TRBV29-1,.,TGCAGCGTTGGGGGACATTACGAGACCCAGTACTTC,CSVGGHYETQYF
TRBJ2-1,.,12,TRBV24-1,.,TGTGCCACCAGTGATTTGCCGGATGAGCAGTTCTTC,CATSDLPDEQFF
TRBJ2-2,.,16,TRBV25-1,.,TGTGCCAGCAGTGACGTCTCCGGTGGGAACACCGGGGAGCTGTTTTTT,CASSDVSGGNTGELFF
TRBJ1-4,TRBD1,16,TRBV28,.,TGTGCCAGCAGTTCTACAGGGGGCGCGGCTAATGAAAAACTGTTTTTT,CASSSTGGAANEKLFF
TRBJ2-7,.,15,TRBV23-1,.,TGCGCCAGCAGTCAATGGTGGGACATAGCCTACGAGCAGTACTTC,CASSQWWDIAYEQYF
TRBJ2-1,TRBD2,17,TRBV9,.,TGTGCCAGCAGCGTCCGGGGCGGGAGAGGGCTCTACAATGAGCAGTTCTTC,CASSVRGGRGLYNEQFF
TRBJ1-2,TRBD1,17,TRBV7-2,.,TGTGCCAGCAGCTTAGATGCCTTTTCGGGACAGGGGATCGGCTACACCTTC,CASSLDAFSGQGIGYTF
TRBJ1-5,.,16,TRBV6-2/TRBV6-3,few,TGTGCCAGCAGTTACGATCCTAGGGGACTCAATCAGCCCCAGCATTTT,CASSYDPRGLNQPQHF